Many counts were recorded for the clone carrying this TCR beta chain. The CDR3 is 14 residues long. From germline, CDR1 is SGHRS and CDR2 YFSETQ. Trimming pared 5 bases from V and 1 base from J, leaving 12 bases between. First-strand cDNA relied on TRAV- and TRBV-specific primers spanning alpha and beta chains. Amplification, which lasted 20 PCR cycles, used a constant-region primer and V-primer adapter to amplify TCRs. From the reads, TCRdb called clonotypes with MiXCR, one entry per CDR3 protein. This sample yields tens of thousands of distinct CDR3 sequences, of which 15% to 20% are seen a single time; about 2.5% belongs to the top ten. This sample is drawn from a study of low-dose radiotherapy and immunotherapy resistance in tumors. In the study overall: Cohort 1 was given 0.5 Gy fractions every 2 weeks, 6.5 Gy in total.

Noted time point: before trial treatment. The sequencing here drew on PBMCs, taken before treatment. The clonotype comes from a male donor with prostate cancer. The chain employs TRBV5-1 and TRBJ1-1, with D unresolved. DNA for the CDR3: TGCGCCAGCAGGATAGAGACGGAGAACACTGAAGCTTTCTTT. This codes for CASRIETENTEAFF.